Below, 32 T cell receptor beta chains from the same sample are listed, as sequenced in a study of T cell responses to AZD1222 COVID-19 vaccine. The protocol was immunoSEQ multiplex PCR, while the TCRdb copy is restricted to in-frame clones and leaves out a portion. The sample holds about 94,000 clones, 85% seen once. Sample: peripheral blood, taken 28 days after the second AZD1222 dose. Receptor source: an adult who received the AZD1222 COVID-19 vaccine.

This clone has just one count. The CDR3 DNA is TGTGCCAGCAGCCCCGGTGCTGTGAGAGGGAATAGCTACGAGCAGTACTTC. It encodes CASSPGAVRGNSYEQYF. This chain joins TRBV6-2 or TRBV6-3 and TRBJ2-7, with a tentative D call TRBD2 (5 bases). This CDR3 has 17 residues. The germline V and J ends were trimmed by 6 bases and 3 bases, with 24 bases remaining between them. Germline V gene sequence: CDR1 MNHEY, CDR2 SVGEGT.

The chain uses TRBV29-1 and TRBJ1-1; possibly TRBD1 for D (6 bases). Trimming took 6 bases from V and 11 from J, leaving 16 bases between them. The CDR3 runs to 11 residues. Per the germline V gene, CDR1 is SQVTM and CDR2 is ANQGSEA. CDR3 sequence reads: CSVETGRGAFF. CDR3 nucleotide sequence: TGCAGCGTCGAGACAGGTCGTGGGGCTTTCTTT.

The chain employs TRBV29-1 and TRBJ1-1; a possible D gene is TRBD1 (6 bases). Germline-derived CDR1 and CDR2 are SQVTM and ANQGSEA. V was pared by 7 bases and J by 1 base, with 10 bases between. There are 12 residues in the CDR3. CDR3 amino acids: CSATGRNTEAFF. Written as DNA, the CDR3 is TGCAGCGCCACAGGGCGGAACACTGAAGCTTTCTTT.

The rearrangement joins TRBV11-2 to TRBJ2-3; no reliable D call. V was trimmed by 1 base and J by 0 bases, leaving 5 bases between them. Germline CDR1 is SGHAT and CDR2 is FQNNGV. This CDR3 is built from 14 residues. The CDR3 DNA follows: TGTGCCAGCAGCTTAGGTAGTAGCACAGATACGCAGTATTTT. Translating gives CASSLGSSTDTQYF.

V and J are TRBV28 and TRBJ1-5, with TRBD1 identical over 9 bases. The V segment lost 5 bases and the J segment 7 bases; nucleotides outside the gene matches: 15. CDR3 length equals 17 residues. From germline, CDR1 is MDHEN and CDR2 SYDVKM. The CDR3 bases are TGTGCCAGCAGTCTGAGGGACAGGGCAATACAACGGCAGCCCCAGCATTTT. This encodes CASSLRDRAIQRQPQHF.

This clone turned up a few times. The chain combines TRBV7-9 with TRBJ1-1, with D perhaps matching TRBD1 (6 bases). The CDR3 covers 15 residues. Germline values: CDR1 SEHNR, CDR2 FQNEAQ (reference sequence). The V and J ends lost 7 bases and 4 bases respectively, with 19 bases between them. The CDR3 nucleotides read TGTGCCAGCACTAAAAGGGGGGGAGGTGGCACTGAAGCTTTCTTT. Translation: CASTKRGGGGTEAFF.

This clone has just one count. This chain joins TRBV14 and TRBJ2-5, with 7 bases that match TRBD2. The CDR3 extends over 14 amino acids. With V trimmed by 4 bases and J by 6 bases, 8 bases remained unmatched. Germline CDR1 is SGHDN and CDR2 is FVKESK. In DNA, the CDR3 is TGTGCCAGCAGCCGCCCGGGACTAAGAAAGACCCAGTACTTC. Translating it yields CASSRPGLRKTQYF. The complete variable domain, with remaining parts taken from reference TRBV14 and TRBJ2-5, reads EAGVTQFPSHSVIEKGQTVTLRCDPISGHDNLYWYRRVMGKEIKFLLHFVKESKQDESGMPNNRFLAERTGGTYSTLKVQPAELEDSGVYFCASSRPGLRKTQYFGPGTRLLVL.

The CDR3 nucleotides are TGTGCCAGCAGCTTCCAGGGAGGGAGGGGATATCAGCCCCAGCATTTT. Protein sequence: CASSFQGGRGYQPQHF. This chain links TRBV7-8 with TRBJ1-5; possibly TRBD1 for D (5 bases). Germline CDR1 reads SGHVS; CDR2 reads FQNEAQ. The CDR3 consists of 16 residues. V lost 3 bases to trimming and J lost 5 bases, with 17 bases between them.

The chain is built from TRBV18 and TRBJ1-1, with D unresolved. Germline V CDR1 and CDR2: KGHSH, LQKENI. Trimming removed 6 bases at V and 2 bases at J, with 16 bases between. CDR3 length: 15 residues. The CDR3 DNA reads TGTGCCAGCTCCCTTCAGGACCTGACTAACACTGAAGCTTTCTTT. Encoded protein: CASSLQDLTNTEAFF. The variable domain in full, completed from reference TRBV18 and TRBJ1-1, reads NAGVMQNPRHLVRRRGQEARLRCSPMKGHSHVYWYRQLPEEGLKFMVYLQKENIIDESGMPKERFSAEFPKEGPSILRIQQVVRGDSAAYFCASSLQDLTNTEAFFGQGTRLTVV.

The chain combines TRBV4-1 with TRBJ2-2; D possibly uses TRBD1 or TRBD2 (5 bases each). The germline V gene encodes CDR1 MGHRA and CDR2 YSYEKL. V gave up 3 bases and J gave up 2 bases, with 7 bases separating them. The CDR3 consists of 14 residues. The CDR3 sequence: CASSQGPNTGELFF. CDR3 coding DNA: TGCGCCAGCAGCCAGGGACCCAACACCGGGGAGCTGTTTTTT.

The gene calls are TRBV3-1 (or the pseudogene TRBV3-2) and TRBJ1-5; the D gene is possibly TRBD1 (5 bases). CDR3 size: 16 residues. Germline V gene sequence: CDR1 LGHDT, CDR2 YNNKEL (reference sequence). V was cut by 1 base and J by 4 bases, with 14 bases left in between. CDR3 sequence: CASSQAGRGTNQPQHF. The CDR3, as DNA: TGTGCCAGCAGCCAAGCGGGACGGGGGACTAATCAGCCCCAGCATTTT.

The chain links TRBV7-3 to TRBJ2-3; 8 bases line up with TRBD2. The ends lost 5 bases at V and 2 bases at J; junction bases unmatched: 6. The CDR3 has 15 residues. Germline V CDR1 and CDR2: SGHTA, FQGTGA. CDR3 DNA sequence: TGTGCCAGCAGCCGGCTAGCGGGCTACACAGATACGCAGTATTTT. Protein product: CASSRLAGYTDTQYF.

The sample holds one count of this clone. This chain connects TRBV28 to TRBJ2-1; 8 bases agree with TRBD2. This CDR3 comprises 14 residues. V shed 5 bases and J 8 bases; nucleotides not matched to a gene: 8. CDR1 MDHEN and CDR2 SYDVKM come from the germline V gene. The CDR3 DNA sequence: TGTGCCAGCAGTCCGCTAGCGGGTTTGGATGAGCAGTTCTTC. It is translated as CASSPLAGLDEQFF.

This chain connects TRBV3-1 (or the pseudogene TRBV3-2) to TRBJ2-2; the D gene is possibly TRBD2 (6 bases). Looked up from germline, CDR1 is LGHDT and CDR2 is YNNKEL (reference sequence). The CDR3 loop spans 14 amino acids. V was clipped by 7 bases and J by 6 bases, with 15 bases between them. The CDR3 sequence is CASKTLGGAGELFF. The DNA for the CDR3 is TGTGCCAGCAAGACACTGGGGGGAGCCGGGGAGCTGTTTTTT.

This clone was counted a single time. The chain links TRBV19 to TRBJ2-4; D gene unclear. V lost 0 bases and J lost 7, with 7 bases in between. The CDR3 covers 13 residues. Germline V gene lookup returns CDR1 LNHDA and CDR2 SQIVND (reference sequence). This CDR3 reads CASSIDGPNIQYF. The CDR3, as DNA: TGTGCCAGTAGTATAGATGGGCCTAACATTCAGTACTTC.

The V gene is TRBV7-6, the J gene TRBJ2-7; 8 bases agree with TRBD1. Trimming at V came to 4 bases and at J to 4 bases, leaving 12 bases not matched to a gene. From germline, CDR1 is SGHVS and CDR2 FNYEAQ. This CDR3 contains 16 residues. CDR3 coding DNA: TGTGCCAGCAGCTACCACTCCCAGGACAGGGTGTACGAGCAGTACTTC. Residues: CASSYHSQDRVYEQYF. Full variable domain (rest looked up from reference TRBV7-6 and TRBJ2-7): GAGVSQSPRYKVTKRGQDVALRCDPISGHVSLYWYRQALGQGPEFLTYFNYEAQQDKSGLPNDRFSAERPEGSISTLTIQRTEQRDSAMYRCASSYHSQDRVYEQYFGPGTRLTVT.

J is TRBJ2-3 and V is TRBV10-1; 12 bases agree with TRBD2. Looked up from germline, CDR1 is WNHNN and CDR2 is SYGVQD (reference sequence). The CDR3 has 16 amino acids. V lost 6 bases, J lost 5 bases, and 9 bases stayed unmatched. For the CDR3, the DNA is TGCGCCAGCAGCCCGACTAGCGGGAGTCGGGGAGATACGCAGTATTTT. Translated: CASSPTSGSRGDTQYF.

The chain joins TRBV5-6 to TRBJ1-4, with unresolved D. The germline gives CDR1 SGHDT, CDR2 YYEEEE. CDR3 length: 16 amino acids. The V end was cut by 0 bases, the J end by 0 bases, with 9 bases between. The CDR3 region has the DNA TGTGCCAGCAGCTTGGATCCGGCGGCAACTAATGAAAAACTGTTTTTT. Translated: CASSLDPAATNEKLFF.

CDR3 amino acids: CASSVEDTETLEKLFF. As DNA, the CDR3 is TGTGCCAGCAGCGTAGAGGACACTGAAACACTTGAAAAACTGTTTTTT. This chain joins TRBV9 and TRBJ1-4, with a possible D match to TRBD1 (5 bases). V lost 0 bases and J 7 bases, leaving 16 bases between the germline ends. The germline CDR1 and CDR2 sequences are SGDLS and YYNGEE. This CDR3 contains 16 residues. The complete variable domain, with remaining parts taken from reference TRBV9 and TRBJ1-4, reads DSGVTQTPKHLITATGQRVTLRCSPRSGDLSVYWYQQSLDQGLQFLIQYYNGEERAKGNILERFSAQQFPDLHSELNLSSLELGDSALYFCASSVEDTETLEKLFFGSGTQLSVL.

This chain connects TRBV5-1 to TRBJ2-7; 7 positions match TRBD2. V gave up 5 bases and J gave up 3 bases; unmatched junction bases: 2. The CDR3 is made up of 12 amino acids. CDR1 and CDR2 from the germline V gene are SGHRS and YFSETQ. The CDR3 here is CASRASGYEQYF. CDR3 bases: TGCGCCAGCAGGGCTAGCGGCTACGAGCAGTACTTC.

In DNA form, the CDR3 reads TGTGCCAGCAGTTTATCCTGGGGGGACATTCAGTACTTC. Protein sequence: CASSLSWGDIQYF. The chain is built from TRBV27 and TRBJ2-4; D perhaps matches TRBD2 (6 bases). This CDR3 has 13 residues. Trimming removed 0 bases from V and 8 bases from J, with 8 bases in between. Germline assignment: CDR1 MNHEY and CDR2 SMNVEV (reference sequence).

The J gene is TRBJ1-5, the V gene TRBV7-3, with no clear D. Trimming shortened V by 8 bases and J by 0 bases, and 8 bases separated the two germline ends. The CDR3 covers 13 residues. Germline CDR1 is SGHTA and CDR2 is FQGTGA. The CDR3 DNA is TGTGCCAGCGGGTTGGATAGCAATCAGCCCCAGCATTTT. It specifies CASGLDSNQPQHF.

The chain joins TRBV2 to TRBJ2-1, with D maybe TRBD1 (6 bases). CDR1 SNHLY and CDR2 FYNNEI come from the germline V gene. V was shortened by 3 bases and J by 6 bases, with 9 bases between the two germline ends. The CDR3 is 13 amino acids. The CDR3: CASSDNRANEQFF. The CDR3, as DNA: TGTGCCAGCAGTGACAACAGGGCCAATGAGCAGTTCTTC.

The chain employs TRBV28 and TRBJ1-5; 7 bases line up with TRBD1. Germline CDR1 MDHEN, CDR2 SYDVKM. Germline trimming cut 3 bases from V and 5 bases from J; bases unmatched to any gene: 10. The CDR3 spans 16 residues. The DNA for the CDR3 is TGTGCCAGCAGTTTCCCGACAGGGTGGGATGATCAGCCCCAGCATTTT. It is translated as CASSFPTGWDDQPQHF.

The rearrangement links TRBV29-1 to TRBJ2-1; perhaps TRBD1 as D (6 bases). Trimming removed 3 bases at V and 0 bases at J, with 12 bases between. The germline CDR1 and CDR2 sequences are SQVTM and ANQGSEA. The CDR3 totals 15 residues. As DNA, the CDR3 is TGCAGCGTTGAGGGTGGACAGCCCTCCTACAATGAGCAGTTCTTC. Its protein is CSVEGGQPSYNEQFF.

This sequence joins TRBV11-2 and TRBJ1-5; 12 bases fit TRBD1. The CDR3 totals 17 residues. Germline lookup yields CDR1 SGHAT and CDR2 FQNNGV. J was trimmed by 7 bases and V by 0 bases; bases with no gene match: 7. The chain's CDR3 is CASSLDIGTGGWQPQHF. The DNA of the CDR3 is TGTGCCAGCAGCTTAGATATTGGGACAGGGGGCTGGCAGCCCCAGCATTTT.

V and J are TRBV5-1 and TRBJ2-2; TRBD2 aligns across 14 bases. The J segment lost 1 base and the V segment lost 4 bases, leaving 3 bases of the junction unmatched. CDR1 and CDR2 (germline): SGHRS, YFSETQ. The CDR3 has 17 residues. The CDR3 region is CASSPGTSGGNTGELFF. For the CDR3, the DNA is TGCGCCAGCAGCCCCGGGACTAGCGGGGGGAACACCGGGGAGCTGTTTTTT.

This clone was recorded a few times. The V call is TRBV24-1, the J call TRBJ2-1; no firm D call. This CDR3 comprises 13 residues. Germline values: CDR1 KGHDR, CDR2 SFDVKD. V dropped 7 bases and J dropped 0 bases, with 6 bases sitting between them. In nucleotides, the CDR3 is TGTGCCACCAGGAAAAGCTCCTACAATGAGCAGTTCTTC. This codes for CATRKSSYNEQFF.

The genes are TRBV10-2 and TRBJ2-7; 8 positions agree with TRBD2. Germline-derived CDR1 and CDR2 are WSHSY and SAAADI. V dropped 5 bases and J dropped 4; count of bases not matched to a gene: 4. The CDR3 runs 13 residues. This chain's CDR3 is CASSSGSGYEQYF. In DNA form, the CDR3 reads TGCGCCAGCAGTAGCGGGAGTGGGTACGAGCAGTACTTC.

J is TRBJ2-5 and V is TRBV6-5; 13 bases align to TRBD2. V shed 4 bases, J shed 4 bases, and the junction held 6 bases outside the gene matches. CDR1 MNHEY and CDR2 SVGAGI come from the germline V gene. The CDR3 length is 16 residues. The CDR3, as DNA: TGTGCCAGCAGTTCCCTCGGACTAGCGGGAGTAGAGACCCAGTACTTC. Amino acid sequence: CASSSLGLAGVETQYF.

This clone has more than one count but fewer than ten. The CDR3 DNA sequence: TGTGCCAGTAGTATATCAGGGAACACTGAAGCTTTCTTT. It codes for CASSISGNTEAFF. The chain uses TRBV19 and TRBJ1-1; D uncertain. V gave up 2 bases and J gave up 1 base, with 5 bases separating them. This CDR3 has 13 amino acids. CDR1 is LNHDA and CDR2 is SQIVND in the germline V gene (reference sequence).

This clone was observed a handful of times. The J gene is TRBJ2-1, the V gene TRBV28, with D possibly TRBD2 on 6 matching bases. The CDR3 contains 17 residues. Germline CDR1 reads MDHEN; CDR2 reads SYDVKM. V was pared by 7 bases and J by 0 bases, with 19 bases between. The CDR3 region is CASIRGSGVSSYNEQFF. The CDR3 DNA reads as TGTGCCAGCATACGGGGGAGTGGGGTTAGCTCCTACAATGAGCAGTTCTTC.